This TCR beta chain was profiled in a study of a mutant IDH1 vaccine in newly diagnosed glioma. As for the study in general: In some groups vaccination began 4-6 weeks post-radiotherapy; others received it with temozolomide. The earlier regimen, radiotherapy, temozolomide, or both, was most often both. Regarding the study as a whole: With respect to changes in top peripheral T cell clonotypes, pseudoprogression seemed unrelated.

Time point defined: week 5, during vaccination. Topical imiquimod accompanied each vaccine dose, which consisted of 300 ug of mutant IDH1 20-mer peptide. In the case of this clone: The antigen remains undetermined.

V was pared by 8 bases and J by 10 bases, with 15 bases between. Germline assignment: CDR1 DFQATT and CDR2 SNEGSKA (reference sequence). CDR3 length: 11 residues. Sequenced by immunoSEQ multiplex PCR; TCRdb stores in-frame clones only, minus some. The sample lists approximately 60,000 clones; 70% to 90% were seen once. The sequenced sample was PBMCs, obtained from a glioma patient whose treatment included an IDH1 peptide vaccine. The chain couples TRBV20-1 to TRBJ2-1; D may match TRBD1 or TRBD2 (5 bases each). The sequence derives from a woman between 40 and 50 years old with glioma. CDR3 nucleotides: TGCAGTTTAGGGACCCTCGGGGAGCAGTTCTTC. This translates into CSLGTLGEQFF.